Detailed here is one TCR beta chain. This clonotype was counted at least ten times. Its antigen is still unknown. Base quality data are lacking; no much larger clone is found one base away. The data derive from a study of CDR3 diversity in severe acne (dated by TCRdb to the late 2010s). Library generation was performed with PCR. The listed sequencing device is Illumina HiSeq 2000. Through fastp at Q25 and MiXCR, TCRdb rebuilt clones from the public reads, retaining in-frame beta chains. CDR3 protein sequences are deduplicated, and each keeps its most common genes and DNA. This sample gives fewer than 100,000 distinct CDR3 sequences in total; 51% of them show up just once. The ten largest clones capture roughly an eighth of the sample. The sequence came from a male donor in good health, without acne. What was sequenced was blood.

The sequenced DNA is TGTGCCAGCAGCAAAGGGACTAGCGGGGGGGCGGGTGAGCAGTTCTTC. The resulting protein is CASSKGTSGGAGEQFF. The V gene is TRBV2 and the J gene is TRBJ2-1; 16 middle bases align to TRBD2. Germline trimming: 6 bases from V, 9 bases from J; junction bases outside gene matches: 8. The CDR3 measures 16 amino acids from cysteine to phenylalanine. The read is trimmed to its CDR3 DNA, 48 bases read in frame from base 1. CDR1 and CDR2 are read off the germline V gene as SNHLY and FYNNEI. Reference TRBV2 and TRBJ2-1 genes cover what lies past the CDR3, so the full variable domain is EPEVTQTPSHQVTQMGQEVILRCVPISNHLYFYWYRQILGQKVEFLVSFYNNEISEKSEIFDDQFSVERPDGSNFTLKIRSTKLEDSAMYFCASSKGTSGGAGEQFFGPGTRLTVL.